This paragraph reports one TCR beta chain. Per the germline V gene, CDR1 is MGHRA and CDR2 is YSYEKL. V shed 7 bases and J shed 0 bases, with 19 bases lying between them. CDR3 size: 17 residues. TCRdb ran MiXCR on the 5' RACE reads and lists one entry per CDR3 protein. The sample records around 490,000 distinct CDR3 sequences, 13% to 15% being singletons. This sample is part of a study of identical twins. A further study also used this sample, focusing on yellow fever vaccine responses in identical twins.

Input material: CD4+ T cells sorted from blood. The chain couples TRBV4-1 to TRBJ2-1; D gene uncertain. This receptor was identified in a woman under 30 in good health. The CDR3 bases are TGCGCCAGCACGGTTAAGTTACTTTCAAACTCCTACAATGAGCAGTTCTTC. Its protein product is CASTVKLLSNSYNEQFF.